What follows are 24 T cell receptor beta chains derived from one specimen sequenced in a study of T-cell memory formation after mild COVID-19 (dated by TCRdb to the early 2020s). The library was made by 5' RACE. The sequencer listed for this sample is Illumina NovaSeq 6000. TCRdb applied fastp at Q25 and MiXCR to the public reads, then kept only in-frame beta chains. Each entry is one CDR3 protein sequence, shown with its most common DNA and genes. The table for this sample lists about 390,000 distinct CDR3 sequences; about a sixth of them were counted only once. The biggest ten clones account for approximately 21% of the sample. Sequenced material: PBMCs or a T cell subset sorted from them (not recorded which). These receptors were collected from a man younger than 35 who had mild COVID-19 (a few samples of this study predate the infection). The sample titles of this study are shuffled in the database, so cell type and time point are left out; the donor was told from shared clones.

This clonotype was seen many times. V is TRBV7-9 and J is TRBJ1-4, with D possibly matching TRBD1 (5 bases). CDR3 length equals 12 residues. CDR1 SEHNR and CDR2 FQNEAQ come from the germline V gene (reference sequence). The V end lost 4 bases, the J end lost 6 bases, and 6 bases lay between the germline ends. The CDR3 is CASSWGDEKLFF. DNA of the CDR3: TGTGCCAGCAGCTGGGGGGATGAAAAACTGTTTTTT.

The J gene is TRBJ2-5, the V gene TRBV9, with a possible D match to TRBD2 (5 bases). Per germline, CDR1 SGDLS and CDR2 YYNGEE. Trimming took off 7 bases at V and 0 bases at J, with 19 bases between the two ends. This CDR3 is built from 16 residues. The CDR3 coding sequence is TGTGCCAGCGCGGCGGGTGACTTGCCGTACCAAGAGACCCAGTACTTC. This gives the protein CASAAGDLPYQETQYF. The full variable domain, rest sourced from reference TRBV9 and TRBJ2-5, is DSGVTQTPKHLITATGQRVTLRCSPRSGDLSVYWYQQSLDQGLQFLIQYYNGEERAKGNILERFSAQQFPDLHSELNLSSLELGDSALYFCASAAGDLPYQETQYFGPGTRLLVL.

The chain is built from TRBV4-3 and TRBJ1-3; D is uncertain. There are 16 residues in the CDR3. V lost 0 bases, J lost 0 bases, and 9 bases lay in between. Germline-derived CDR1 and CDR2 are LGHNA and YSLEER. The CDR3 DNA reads TGCGCCAGCAGCCAAGATCCCGCAAACTCTGGAAACACCATATATTTT. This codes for CASSQDPANSGNTIYF.

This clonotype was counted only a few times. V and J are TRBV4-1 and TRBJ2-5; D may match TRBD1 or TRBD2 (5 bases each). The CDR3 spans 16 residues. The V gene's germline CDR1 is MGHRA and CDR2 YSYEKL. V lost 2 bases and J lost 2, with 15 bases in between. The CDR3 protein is CASSQPGTDTQETQYF. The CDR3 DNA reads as TGCGCCAGCAGCCAACCCGGGACGGATACACAAGAGACCCAGTACTTC.

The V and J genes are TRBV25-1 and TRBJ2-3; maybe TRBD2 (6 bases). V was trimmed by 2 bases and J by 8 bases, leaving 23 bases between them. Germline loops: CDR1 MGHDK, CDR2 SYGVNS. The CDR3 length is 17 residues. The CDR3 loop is CASSELDGEEVPGTQYF. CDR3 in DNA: TGTGCCAGCAGTGAACTGGACGGGGAGGAGGTCCCAGGTACGCAGTATTTT.

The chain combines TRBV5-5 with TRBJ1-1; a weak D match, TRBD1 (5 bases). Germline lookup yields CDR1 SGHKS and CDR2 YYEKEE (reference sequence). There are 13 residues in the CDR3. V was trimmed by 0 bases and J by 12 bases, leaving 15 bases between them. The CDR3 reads CASSLAEGRETFF. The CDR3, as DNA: TGTGCCAGCAGCTTGGCCGAGGGCAGGGAAACTTTCTTT.

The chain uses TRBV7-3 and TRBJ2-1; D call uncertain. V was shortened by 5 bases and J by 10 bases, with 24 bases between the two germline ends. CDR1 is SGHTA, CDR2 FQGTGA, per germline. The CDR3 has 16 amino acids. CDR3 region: CASSLWASVPQTEQFF. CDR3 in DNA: TGTGCCAGCAGCCTTTGGGCTTCAGTCCCCCAAACGGAGCAGTTCTTC.

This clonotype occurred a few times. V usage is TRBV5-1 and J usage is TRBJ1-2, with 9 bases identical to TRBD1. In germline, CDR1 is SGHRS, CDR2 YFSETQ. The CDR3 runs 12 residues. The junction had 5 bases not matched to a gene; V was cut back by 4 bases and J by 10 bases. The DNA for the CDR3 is TGCGCCAGCAGCGAGAGACAGGGGGACTACACCTTC. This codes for CASSERQGDYTF.

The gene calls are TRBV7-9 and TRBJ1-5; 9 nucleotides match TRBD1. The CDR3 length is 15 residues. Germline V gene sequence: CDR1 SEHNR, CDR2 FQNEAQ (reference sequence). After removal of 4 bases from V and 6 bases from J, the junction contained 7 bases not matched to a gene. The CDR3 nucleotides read TGTGCCAGCAGCTCCGGGACAGGGTCCGTTCAGCCCCAGCATTTT. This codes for CASSSGTGSVQPQHF.

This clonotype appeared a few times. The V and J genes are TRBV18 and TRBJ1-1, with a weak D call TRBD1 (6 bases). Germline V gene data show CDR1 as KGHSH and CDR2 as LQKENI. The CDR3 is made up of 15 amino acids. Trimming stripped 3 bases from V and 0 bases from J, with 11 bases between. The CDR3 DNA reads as TGTGCCAGCTCACCCTGGGGGGCGTTGAACACTGAAGCTTTCTTT. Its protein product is CASSPWGALNTEAFF.

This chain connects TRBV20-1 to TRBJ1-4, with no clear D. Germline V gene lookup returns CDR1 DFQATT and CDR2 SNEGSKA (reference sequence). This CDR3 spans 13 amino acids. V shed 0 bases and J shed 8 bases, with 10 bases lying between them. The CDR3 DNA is TGCAGTGCTAGAGATGGGAGGAGCGAAAAACTGTTTTTT. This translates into CSARDGRSEKLFF.

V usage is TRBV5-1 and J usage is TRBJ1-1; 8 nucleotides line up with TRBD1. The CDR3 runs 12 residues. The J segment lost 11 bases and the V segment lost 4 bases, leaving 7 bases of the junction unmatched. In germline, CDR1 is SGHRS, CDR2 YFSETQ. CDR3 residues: CASSTGTGGAFF. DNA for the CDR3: TGCGCCAGCAGCACGGGGACAGGTGGGGCTTTCTTT.

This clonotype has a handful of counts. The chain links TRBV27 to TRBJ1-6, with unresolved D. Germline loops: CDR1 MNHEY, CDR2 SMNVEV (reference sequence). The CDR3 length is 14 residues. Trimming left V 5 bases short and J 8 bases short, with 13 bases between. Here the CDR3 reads CASSRTISDSPLHF. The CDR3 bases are TGTGCCAGCAGTAGGACCATCTCCGATTCACCCCTCCACTTT.

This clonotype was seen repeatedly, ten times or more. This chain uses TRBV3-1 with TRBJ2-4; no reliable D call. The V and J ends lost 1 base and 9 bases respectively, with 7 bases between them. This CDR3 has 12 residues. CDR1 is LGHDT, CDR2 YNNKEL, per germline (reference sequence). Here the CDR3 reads CASSQVERIQYF. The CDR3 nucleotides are TGTGCCAGCAGCCAAGTTGAGCGCATTCAGTACTTC. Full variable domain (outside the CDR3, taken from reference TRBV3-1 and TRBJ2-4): DTAVSQTPKYLVTQMGNDKSIKCEQNLGHDTMYWYKQDSKKFLKIMFSYNNKELIINETVPNRFSPKSPDKAHLNLHINSLELGDSAVYFCASSQVERIQYFGAGTRLSVL.

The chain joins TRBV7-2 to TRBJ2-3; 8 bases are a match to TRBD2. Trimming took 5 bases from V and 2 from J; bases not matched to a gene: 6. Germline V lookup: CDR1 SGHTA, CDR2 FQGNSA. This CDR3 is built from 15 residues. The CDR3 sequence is CASSPRTSITDTQYF. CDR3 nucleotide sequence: TGTGCCAGCAGCCCAAGGACTAGCATCACAGATACGCAGTATTTT. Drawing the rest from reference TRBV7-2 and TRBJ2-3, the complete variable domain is GAGVSQSPSNKVTEKGKDVELRCDPISGHTALYWYRQSLGQGLEFLIYFQGNSAPDKSGLPSDRFSAERTGGSVSTLTIQRTQQEDSAVYLCASSPRTSITDTQYFGPGTRLTVL.

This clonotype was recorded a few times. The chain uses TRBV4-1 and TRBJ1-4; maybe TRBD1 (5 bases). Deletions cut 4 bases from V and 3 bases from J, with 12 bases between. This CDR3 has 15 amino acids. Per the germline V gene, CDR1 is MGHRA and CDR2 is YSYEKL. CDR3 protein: CASSLTVGANEKLFF. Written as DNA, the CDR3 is TGCGCCAGCAGCCTGACAGTGGGAGCTAATGAAAAACTGTTTTTT.

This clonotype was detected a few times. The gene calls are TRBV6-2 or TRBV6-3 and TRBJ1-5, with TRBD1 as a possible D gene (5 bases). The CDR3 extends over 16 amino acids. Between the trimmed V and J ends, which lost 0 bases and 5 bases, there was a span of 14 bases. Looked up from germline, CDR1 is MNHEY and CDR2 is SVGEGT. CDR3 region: CASSYSGLPRHQPQHF. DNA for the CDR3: TGTGCCAGCAGTTACTCGGGACTCCCGAGGCATCAGCCCCAGCATTTT.

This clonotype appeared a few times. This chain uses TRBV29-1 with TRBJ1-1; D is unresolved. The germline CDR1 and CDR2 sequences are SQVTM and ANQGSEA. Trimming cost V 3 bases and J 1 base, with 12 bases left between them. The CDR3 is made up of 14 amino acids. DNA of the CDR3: TGCAGCGTTGACTTGGCAGGAAAGAACACTGAAGCTTTCTTT. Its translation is CSVDLAGKNTEAFF. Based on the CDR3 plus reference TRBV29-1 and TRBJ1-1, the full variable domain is SAVISQKPSRDICQRGTSLTIQCQVDSQVTMMFWYRQQPGQSLTLIATANQGSEATYESGFVIDKFPISRPNLTFSTLTVSNMSPEDSSIYLCSVDLAGKNTEAFFGQGTRLTVV.

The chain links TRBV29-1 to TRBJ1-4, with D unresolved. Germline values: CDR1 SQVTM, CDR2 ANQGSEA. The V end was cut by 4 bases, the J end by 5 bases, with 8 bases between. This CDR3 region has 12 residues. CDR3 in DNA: TGCAGCGTTGTGGTGGGAAATGAAAAACTGTTTTTT. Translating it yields CSVVVGNEKLFF. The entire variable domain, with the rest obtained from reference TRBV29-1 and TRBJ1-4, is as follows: SAVISQKPSRDICQRGTSLTIQCQVDSQVTMMFWYRQQPGQSLTLIATANQGSEATYESGFVIDKFPISRPNLTFSTLTVSNMSPEDSSIYLCSVVVGNEKLFFGSGTQLSVL.

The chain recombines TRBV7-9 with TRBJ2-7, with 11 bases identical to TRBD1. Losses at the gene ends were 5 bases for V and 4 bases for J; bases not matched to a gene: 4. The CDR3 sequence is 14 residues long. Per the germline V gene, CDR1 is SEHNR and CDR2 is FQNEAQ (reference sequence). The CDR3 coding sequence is TGTGCCAGCAGCGGACAGGGGGCGGGTTACGAGCAGTACTTC. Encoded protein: CASSGQGAGYEQYF.

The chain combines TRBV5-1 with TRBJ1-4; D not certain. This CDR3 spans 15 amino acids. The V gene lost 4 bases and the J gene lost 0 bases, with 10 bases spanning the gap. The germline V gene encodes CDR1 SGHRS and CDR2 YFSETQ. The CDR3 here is CASSNNAATNEKLFF. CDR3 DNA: TGCGCCAGCAGCAATAACGCGGCAACTAATGAAAAACTGTTTTTT.

The CDR3 region is CASSRDGTYTEAFF. Written as DNA, the CDR3 is TGTGCCAGCAGCCGAGACGGGACTTACACTGAAGCTTTCTTT. This chain links TRBV4-2 with TRBJ1-1, with D tentatively TRBD1 (5 bases). Germline V gene sequence: CDR1 LGHNA, CDR2 YNFKEQ. The CDR3 loop spans 14 amino acids. The V gene lost 4 bases and the J gene lost 3 bases, with 12 bases spanning the gap.

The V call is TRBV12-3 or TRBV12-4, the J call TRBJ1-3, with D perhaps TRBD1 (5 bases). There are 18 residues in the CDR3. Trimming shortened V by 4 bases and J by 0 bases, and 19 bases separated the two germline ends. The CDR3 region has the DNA TGTGCCAGCAGTTCAGGTGGGGGGAATCGGGTCTCTGGAAACACCATATATTTT. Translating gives CASSSGGGNRVSGNTIYF.

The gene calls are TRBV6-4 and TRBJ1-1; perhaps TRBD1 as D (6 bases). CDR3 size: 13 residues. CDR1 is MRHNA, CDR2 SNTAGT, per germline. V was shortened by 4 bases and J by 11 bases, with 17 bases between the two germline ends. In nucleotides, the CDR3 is TGTGCCAGCAGTGCTCGCAGGGGAGCAGGGGCTTTCTTT. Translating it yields CASSARRGAGAFF.